What follows are 6 T cell receptor beta chains derived from one specimen sequenced in a study of shared clonotypes between healthy human individuals. Sequencing was performed with immunoSEQ multiplex PCR; in TCRdb, only in-frame clones are kept and a portion is missing. Of about 1.1 million clones in the sample, roughly 74% are singletons; the top ten hold approximately 0.52%. The source material was memory CD4+ T cells from PBMCs. Subset here: CD45RA-negative fraction. These receptors all stem from a young man in good health. Some clones in this sample may be carry-over from other donors' samples.

The chain combines TRBV18 with TRBJ1-3; unclear D gene. V was cut by 0 bases and J by 0 bases, with 9 bases left in between. The CDR3 is 16 residues long. CDR1 is KGHSH and CDR2 is LQKENI in the germline V gene. CDR3 region: CASSPPAGLSGNTIYF. DNA for the CDR3: TGTGCCAGCTCACCACCGGCAGGTCTCTCTGGAAACACCATATATTTT.

This clone was recorded a few times. This sample includes further DNA sequences coding for the same CDR3. The V gene is TRBV10-3, the J gene TRBJ1-2; 8 positions agree with TRBD1. This CDR3 comprises 14 residues. The V gene's germline CDR1 is ENHRY and CDR2 SYGVKD. The V gene end was trimmed by 2 bases and the J gene end by 2 bases; junction bases not matched to a gene: 1. CDR3 sequence: CAISEGQGNYGYTF. CDR3 bases: TGTGCCATCAGTGAGGGACAGGGAAACTATGGCTACACCTTC.

This clone was counted once. The V and J genes are TRBV10-1 and TRBJ2-4, with D possibly matching TRBD1 (6 bases). V was shortened by 7 bases and J by 0 bases, with 16 bases between the two germline ends. Germline CDR1 reads WNHNN; CDR2 reads SYGVQD (reference sequence). The CDR3 runs 16 residues. The CDR3 bases are TGCGCCAGCACCCGACAGGAACTAATAGCCAAAAACATTCAGTACTTC. This gives the protein CASTRQELIAKNIQYF.

This clone was found a few times. Other DNA sequences in this specimen translate into the identical CDR3. The V and J genes are TRBV9 and TRBJ2-3; D is uncertain. In germline, CDR1 is SGDLS, CDR2 YYNGEE. The germline V and J ends were trimmed by 0 bases and 1 base, with 6 bases remaining between them. The CDR3 runs 14 residues. CDR3 in amino acids: CASSVVAGTDTQYF. Written as DNA, the CDR3 is TGTGCCAGCAGCGTAGTGGCAGGCACAGATACGCAGTATTTT.

This chain uses TRBV29-1 with TRBJ2-7; 7 nucleotides match TRBD1. The V gene end was trimmed by 6 bases and the J gene end by 5 bases; junction bases not matched to a gene: 10. Germline CDR1 SQVTM, CDR2 ANQGSEA. The CDR3 spans 13 residues. This CDR3 is CSVTDRAADEQYF. The CDR3 nucleotides read TGCAGCGTGACAGACAGGGCCGCCGACGAGCAGTACTTC.

The chain combines TRBV10-3 with TRBJ2-1; 7 positions match TRBD1. After removal of 4 bases from V and 7 bases from J, the junction contained 10 bases not matched to a gene. The CDR3 runs to 15 residues. The V gene's germline CDR1 is ENHRY and CDR2 SYGVKD. The CDR3 nucleotides are TGTGCCATCAGTGCCCGACAGGGAACAGAAAATGAGCAGTTCTTC. It encodes CAISARQGTENEQFF.